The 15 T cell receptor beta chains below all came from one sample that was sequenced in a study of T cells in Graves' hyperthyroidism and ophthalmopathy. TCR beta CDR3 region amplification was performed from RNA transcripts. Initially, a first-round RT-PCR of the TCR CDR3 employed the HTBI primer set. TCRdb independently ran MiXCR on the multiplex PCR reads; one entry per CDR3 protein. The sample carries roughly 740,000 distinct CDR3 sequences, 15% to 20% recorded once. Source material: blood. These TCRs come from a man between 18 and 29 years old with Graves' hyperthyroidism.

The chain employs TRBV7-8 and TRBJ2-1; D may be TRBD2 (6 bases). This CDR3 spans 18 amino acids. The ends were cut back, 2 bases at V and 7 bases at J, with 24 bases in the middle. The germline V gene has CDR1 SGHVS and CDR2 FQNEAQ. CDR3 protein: CASSLNHNRLGRDNEQFF. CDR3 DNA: TGTGCCAGCAGCTTAAATCATAACCGTCTAGGGCGGGATAATGAGCAGTTCTTC.

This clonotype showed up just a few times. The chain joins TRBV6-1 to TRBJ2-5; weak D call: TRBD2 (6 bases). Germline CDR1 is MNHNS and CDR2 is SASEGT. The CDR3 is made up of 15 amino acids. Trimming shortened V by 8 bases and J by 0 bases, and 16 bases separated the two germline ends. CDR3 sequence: CASHTGDLYQETQYF. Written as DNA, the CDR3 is TGTGCCAGCCATACGGGGGACCTTTACCAAGAGACCCAGTACTTC.

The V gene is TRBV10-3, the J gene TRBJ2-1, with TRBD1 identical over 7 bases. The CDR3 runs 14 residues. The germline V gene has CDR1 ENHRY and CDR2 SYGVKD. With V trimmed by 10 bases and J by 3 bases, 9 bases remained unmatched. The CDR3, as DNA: TGTGCCACCCATGCCGGGACAGACTACAATGAGCAGTTCTTC. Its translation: CATHAGTDYNEQFF.

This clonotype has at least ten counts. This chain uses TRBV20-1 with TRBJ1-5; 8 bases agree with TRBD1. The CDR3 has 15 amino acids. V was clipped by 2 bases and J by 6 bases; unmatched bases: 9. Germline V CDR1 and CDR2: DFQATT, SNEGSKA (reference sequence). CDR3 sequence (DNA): TGCAGTGCTAGACAGAACGACAGGGGCGGTCAGCCCCAGCATTTT. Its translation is CSARQNDRGGQPQHF.

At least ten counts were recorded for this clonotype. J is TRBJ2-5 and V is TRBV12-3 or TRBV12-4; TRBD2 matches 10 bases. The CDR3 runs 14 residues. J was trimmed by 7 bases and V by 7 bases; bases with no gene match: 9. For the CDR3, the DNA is TGTGCCAGCACAGGGCTAGCGGGAGTAGGGACCCAGTACTTC. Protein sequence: CASTGLAGVGTQYF.

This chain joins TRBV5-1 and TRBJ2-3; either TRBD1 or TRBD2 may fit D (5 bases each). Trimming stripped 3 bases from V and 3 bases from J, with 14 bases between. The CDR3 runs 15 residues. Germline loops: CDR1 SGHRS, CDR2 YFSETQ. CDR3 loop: CASSSTGTATDTQYF. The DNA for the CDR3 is TGCGCCAGCAGCTCAACCGGGACGGCTACAGATACGCAGTATTTT.

CDR3 coding DNA: TGTGCCAGCAGTTACCGCGGGAGGACGGGGGAGCTGTTTTTT. It encodes CASSYRGRTGELFF. The chain employs TRBV6-2 or TRBV6-3 and TRBJ2-2, with 8 positions matching TRBD2. Germline V gene lookup returns CDR1 MNHEY and CDR2 SVGEGT. The CDR3 is 14 amino acids. V shed 2 bases, J shed 8 bases, and the junction held 4 bases outside the gene matches.

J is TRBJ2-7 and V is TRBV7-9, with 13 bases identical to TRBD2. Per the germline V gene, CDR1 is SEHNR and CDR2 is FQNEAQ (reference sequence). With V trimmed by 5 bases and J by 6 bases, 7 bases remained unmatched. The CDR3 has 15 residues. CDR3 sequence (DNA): TGTGCCAGCAGCCTGACTAGCGGGGGGCCGGGCGAGCAGTACTTC. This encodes CASSLTSGGPGEQYF.

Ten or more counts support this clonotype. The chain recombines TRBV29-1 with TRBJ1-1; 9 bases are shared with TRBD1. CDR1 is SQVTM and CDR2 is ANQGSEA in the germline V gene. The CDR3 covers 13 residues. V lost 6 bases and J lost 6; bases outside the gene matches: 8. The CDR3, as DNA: TGCAGCGTGGGGGACAGGGTGCGGGCTGAAGCTTTCTTT. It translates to CSVGDRVRAEAFF.

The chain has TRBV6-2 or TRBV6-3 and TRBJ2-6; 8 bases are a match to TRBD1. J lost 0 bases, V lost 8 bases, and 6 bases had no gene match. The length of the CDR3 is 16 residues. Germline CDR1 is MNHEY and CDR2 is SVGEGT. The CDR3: CASRGTGPSGANVLTF. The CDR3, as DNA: TGTGCCAGCCGTGGGACAGGCCCCTCTGGGGCCAACGTCCTGACTTTC.

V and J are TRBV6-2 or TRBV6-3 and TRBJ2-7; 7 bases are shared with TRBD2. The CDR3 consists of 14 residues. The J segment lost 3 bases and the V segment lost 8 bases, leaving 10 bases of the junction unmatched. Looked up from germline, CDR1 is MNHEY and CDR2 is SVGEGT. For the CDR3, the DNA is TGTGCCAGCTCTGAGCGGGGAGGCTTCTACGAGCAGTACTTC. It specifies CASSERGGFYEQYF.

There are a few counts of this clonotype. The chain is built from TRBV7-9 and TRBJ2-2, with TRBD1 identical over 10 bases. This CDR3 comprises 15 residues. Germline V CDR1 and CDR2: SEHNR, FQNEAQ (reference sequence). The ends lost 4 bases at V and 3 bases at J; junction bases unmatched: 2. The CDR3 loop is CASSSTGGDTGELFF. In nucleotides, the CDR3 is TGTGCCAGCAGCTCGACAGGGGGCGACACCGGGGAGCTGTTTTTT.

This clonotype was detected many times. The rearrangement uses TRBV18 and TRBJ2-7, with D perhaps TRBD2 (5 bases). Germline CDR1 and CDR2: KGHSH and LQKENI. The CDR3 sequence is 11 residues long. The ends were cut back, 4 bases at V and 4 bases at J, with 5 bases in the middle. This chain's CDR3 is CASSRGYEQYF. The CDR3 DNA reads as TGTGCCAGCTCACGAGGGTACGAGCAGTACTTC.

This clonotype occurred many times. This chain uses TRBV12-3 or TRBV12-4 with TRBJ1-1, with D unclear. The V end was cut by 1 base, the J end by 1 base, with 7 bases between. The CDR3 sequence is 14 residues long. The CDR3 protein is CASSLEEPNTEAFF. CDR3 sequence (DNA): TGTGCCAGCAGTTTAGAAGAGCCGAACACTGAAGCTTTCTTT.

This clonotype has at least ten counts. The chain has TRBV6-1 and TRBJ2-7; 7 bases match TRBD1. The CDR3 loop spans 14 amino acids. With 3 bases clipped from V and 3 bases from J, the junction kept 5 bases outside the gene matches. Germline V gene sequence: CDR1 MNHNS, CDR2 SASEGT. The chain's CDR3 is CASSDPGQNYEQYF. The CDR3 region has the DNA TGTGCCAGCAGTGACCCGGGACAGAACTACGAGCAGTACTTC.